Here is one T cell receptor (beta chain) with its context. No antigen is known for it. The record originates from a study of cytomegalovirus exposure and HLA in healthy donors. Study-level points and caveats: Productive status was seen about 90% or about 30% of the time for most TCR beta V segments in an earlier analysis. V- and J-gene trimming in TCR beta was tied to a missense DCLRE1C variant by an analysis performed later. Cytomegalovirus association was listed for 150 or so TCR beta chains.

With 60 Vbeta and 13 Jbeta primers, the PCR was carried out. Generated by immunoSEQ multiplex PCR, the TCRdb table keeps only in-frame clones and is missing some. The table shows about 190,000 clones, with approximately 79% occurring only once. The study sampled nominally healthy donors, though unrecorded immune exposures were likely. V shed 4 bases, J shed 5 bases, and the junction held 1 base outside the gene matches. The CDR3 is made up of 13 amino acids. Germline CDR1 and CDR2: SGHRS and YFSETQ. The chain links TRBV5-1 to TRBJ1-5; 9 nucleotides line up with TRBD1. This TCR derives from a woman aged 18-29 years in good health and CMV-seronegative. The specimen sequenced was PBMCs. The DNA of the CDR3 is TGCGCCAGCAGCCGGGACAGGGATCAGCCCCAGCATTTT. As protein: CASSRDRDQPQHF.